Below, 4 T cell receptor beta chains from the same sample are listed, as sequenced in a study of radiation and T cells in renal cell carcinoma. Profiling relied on immunoSEQ multiplex PCR, and the TCRdb table lists in-frame clones only, not all of them. The data show some 150,000 clones, approximately 86% seen once. Time point meaning: blood 4 weeks post-SBRT, at nephrectomy. Treatment described: 15 Gy SBRT to primary tumor, nephrectomy 4 weeks later. Sequenced here: blood, sampled from a patient whose treatment included radiotherapy and nephrectomy. These receptors came from a woman in her forties or fifties with renal cell carcinoma.

CDR3 residues: CASSLSGDTQYF. For the CDR3, the DNA is TGCGCCAGCAGCCTCTCGGGAGATACGCAGTATTTT. The V call is TRBV5-1, the J call TRBJ2-3; no firm D call. Trimming removed 4 bases from V and 5 bases from J, with 8 bases in between. The CDR3 extends over 12 amino acids. Germline assignment: CDR1 SGHRS and CDR2 YFSETQ. Supplemented by reference TRBV5-1 and TRBJ2-3, the full variable domain reads KAGVTQTPRYLIKTRGQQVTLSCSPISGHRSVSWYQQTPGQGLQFLFEYFSETQRNKGNFPGRFSGRQFSNSRSEMNVSTLELGDSALYLCASSLSGDTQYFGPGTRLTVL.

This clone was counted only a few times. The V call is TRBV5-1, the J call TRBJ1-1; no clear D gene. The CDR3 loop spans 16 amino acids. V lost 0 bases to trimming and J lost 0 bases, with 12 bases between them. The germline V gene encodes CDR1 SGHRS and CDR2 YFSETQ. Written as DNA, the CDR3 is TGCGCCAGCAGCTTGGATGGTTATGGGATGAACACTGAAGCTTTCTTT. This sequence encodes CASSLDGYGMNTEAFF.

V usage is TRBV4-3 and J usage is TRBJ1-1; 8 nucleotides agree with TRBD1. The germline V gene encodes CDR1 LGHNA and CDR2 YSLEER. Trimming at V came to 2 bases and at J to 5 bases, leaving 10 bases not matched to a gene. CDR3 length: 16 residues. The CDR3 protein is CASSQPGQGSGTEAFF. The CDR3 DNA follows: TGCGCCAGCAGCCAACCCGGACAGGGTAGTGGGACTGAAGCTTTCTTT.

CDR3: CASSLDTEQFF. CDR3 bases: TGCGCCAGCAGCTTGGACACCGAGCAGTTCTTC. J is TRBJ2-1 and V is TRBV5-1; D unclear. V shed 0 bases and J shed 10 bases, with 5 bases lying between them. The CDR3 runs to 11 residues. Per germline, CDR1 SGHRS and CDR2 YFSETQ. Using reference TRBV5-1 and TRBJ2-1 for the parts outside the CDR3, the full variable domain is KAGVTQTPRYLIKTRGQQVTLSCSPISGHRSVSWYQQTPGQGLQFLFEYFSETQRNKGNFPGRFSGRQFSNSRSEMNVSTLELGDSALYLCASSLDTEQFFGPGTRLTVL.